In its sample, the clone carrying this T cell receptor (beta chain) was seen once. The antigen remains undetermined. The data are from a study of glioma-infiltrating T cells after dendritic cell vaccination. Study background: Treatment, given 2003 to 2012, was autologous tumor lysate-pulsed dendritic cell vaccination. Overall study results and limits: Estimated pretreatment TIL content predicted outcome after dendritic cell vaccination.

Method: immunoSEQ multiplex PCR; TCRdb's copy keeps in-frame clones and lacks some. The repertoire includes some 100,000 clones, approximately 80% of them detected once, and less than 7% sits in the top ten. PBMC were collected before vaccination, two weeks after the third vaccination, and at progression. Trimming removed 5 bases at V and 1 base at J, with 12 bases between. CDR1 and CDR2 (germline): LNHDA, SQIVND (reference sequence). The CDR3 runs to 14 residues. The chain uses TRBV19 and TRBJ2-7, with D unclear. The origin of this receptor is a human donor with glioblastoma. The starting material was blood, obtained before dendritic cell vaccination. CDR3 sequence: CASSDQAGSYEQYF. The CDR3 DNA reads TGTGCCAGTAGTGACCAGGCAGGATCCTACGAGCAGTACTTC. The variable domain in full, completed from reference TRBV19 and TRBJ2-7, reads DGGITQSPKYLFRKEGQNVTLSCEQNLNHDAMYWYRQDPGQGLRLIYYSQIVNDFQKGDIAEGYSVSREKKESFPLTVTSAQKNPTAFYLCASSDQAGSYEQYFGPGTRLTVT.